These 10 T cell receptor beta chains share one sample of origin, sequenced in a study of brain T cells in children with intractable seizures. The time point: blood from clinic visit 5 months post-surgery; TSC patient then seizure free. Some clones are missing from TCRdb's copy, which holds only in-frame ones; the method was immunoSEQ multiplex PCR. The sample holds a few hundred thousand clones; 93% are singletons and the top ten take 5% to 7%. The sample was peripheral blood, taken more than 4 months after surgery. The receptors here all came from a boy younger than two with tuberous sclerosis and intractable seizures.

V usage is TRBV13 and J usage is TRBJ2-7, with 9 bases fitting TRBD2. V lost 2 bases to trimming and J lost 2 bases; unmatched junction nucleotides: 13. CDR1 is PRHDT and CDR2 is FYEKMQ in the germline V gene (reference sequence). The CDR3 loop spans 18 amino acids. This CDR3 is CASSLRPASGGLTYEQYF. The DNA for the CDR3 is TGTGCCAGCAGCTTACGTCCGGCGAGCGGGGGGCTAACCTACGAGCAGTACTTC. Using reference TRBV13 and TRBJ2-7 for the parts outside the CDR3, the full variable domain is AAGVIQSPRHLIKEKRETATLKCYPIPRHDTVYWYQQGPGQDPQFLISFYEKMQSDKGSIPDRFSAQQFSDYHSELNMSSLELGDSALYFCASSLRPASGGLTYEQYFGPGTRLTVT.

The CDR3 DNA sequence: TGTGCCAGCAGCCGCTCGGTCGCCGGGGAGCTGTTTTTT. Its translation is CASSRSVAGELFF. The V gene is TRBV11-2, the J gene TRBJ2-2; D is unclear. Trimming took 5 bases from V and 6 from J, leaving 10 bases between them. From germline, CDR1 is SGHAT and CDR2 FQNNGV. The CDR3 extends over 13 amino acids. The full variable domain, its missing parts supplied by reference TRBV11-2 and TRBJ2-2, is EAGVAQSPRYKIIEKRQSVAFWCNPISGHATLYWYQQILGQGPKLLIQFQNNGVVDDSQLPKDRFSAERLKGVDSTLKIQPAKLEDSAVYLCASSRSVAGELFFGEGSRLTVL.

CDR3 sequence reads: CASSRTGSGNQPQHF. The DNA for the CDR3 is TGTGCCAGCAGCCGGACAGGCAGCGGCAATCAGCCCCAGCATTTT. J is TRBJ1-5 and V is TRBV27; 7 bases fit TRBD1. Germline V gives CDR1 MNHEY, CDR2 SMNVEV (reference sequence). This CDR3 has 15 amino acids. Trimming at V came to 6 bases and at J to 2 bases, leaving 7 bases not matched to a gene.

The J gene is TRBJ1-2, the V gene TRBV6-5; D is unresolved. Trimming left V 11 bases short and J 0 bases short, with 16 bases between. The CDR3 covers 14 residues. CDR1 is MNHEY and CDR2 is SVGAGI in the germline V gene. DNA of the CDR3: TGTGCCGGACGAATTGGACCTACTAACTATGGCTACACCTTC. It codes for CAGRIGPTNYGYTF.

The chain joins TRBV5-1 to TRBJ2-1, with 13 bases that match TRBD2. Germline-derived CDR1 and CDR2 are SGHRS and YFSETQ. The junction had 6 bases not matched to a gene; V was cut back by 3 bases and J by 9 bases. This CDR3 contains 15 residues. The CDR3 bases are TGCGCCAGCAGCTATACTAGCGGGGGGGACGGTGAGCAGTTCTTC. Translating gives CASSYTSGGDGEQFF.

The gene calls are TRBV6-5 and TRBJ2-3; 7 positions match TRBD1. The germline V gene has CDR1 MNHEY and CDR2 SVGAGI. The CDR3 is 14 amino acids. With V trimmed by 2 bases and J by 4 bases, 3 bases remained unmatched. The CDR3 region is CASSYVTGADTQYF. The CDR3, as DNA: TGTGCCAGCAGTTACGTCACAGGGGCAGATACGCAGTATTTT.

The chain employs TRBV11-3 and TRBJ1-2; D is unresolved. The V gene lost 1 base and the J gene lost 2 bases, with 8 bases spanning the gap. The CDR3 sequence is 14 residues long. Germline values: CDR1 SGHNT, CDR2 YENEEA. CDR3 nucleotide sequence: TGTGCCAGCAGCTTAGCTCGCAGGAACTATGGCTACACCTTC. It encodes CASSLARRNYGYTF.

The V gene is TRBV11-2, the J gene TRBJ2-1; 7 nucleotides match TRBD2. Germline values: CDR1 SGHAT, CDR2 FQNNGV. V gave up 4 bases and J gave up 7 bases; unmatched junction bases: 16. The CDR3 is 17 residues long. The CDR3 protein is CASSSYQGLKLANEQFF. For the CDR3, the DNA is TGTGCCAGCAGCTCGTATCAAGGCCTGAAACTAGCGAATGAGCAGTTCTTC.

Here the CDR3 DNA reads TGCAGTGCTAGCCAGACAGGGTTCTGCACCTTC. As protein: CSASQTGFCTF. The chain joins TRBV20-1 to TRBJ1-2; TRBD1 matches 7 bases. Losses at the gene ends were 3 bases for V and 13 bases for J; bases not matched to a gene: 8. This CDR3 spans 11 amino acids. Germline V gives CDR1 DFQATT, CDR2 SNEGSKA (reference sequence).

This chain uses TRBV12-5 with TRBJ1-4, with D tentatively TRBD1 (6 bases). Trimming took 4 bases from V and 3 from J, leaving 12 bases between them. Germline loops: CDR1 LGHNT, CDR2 FRNRAP. This CDR3 comprises 15 residues. CDR3 in amino acids: CASGSHREPNEKLFF. The CDR3 DNA is TGTGCTAGTGGTTCCCACAGGGAACCTAATGAAAAACTGTTTTTT.